The 15 T cell receptor beta chains below come from one sample, sequenced in a study of cytomegalovirus exposure and HLA in healthy donors. Sequencing was performed with immunoSEQ multiplex PCR; in TCRdb, only in-frame clones are kept and a portion is missing. Of 300,000 to 400,000 clones in the sample, roughly 88% were seen once. Sample: PBMCs. The source of these receptors is a man in his thirties or forties in good health and CMV-seronegative.

CDR3: CSVTNGGKETQYF. Written as DNA, the CDR3 is TGCAGCGTTACTAACGGGGGAAAGGAGACCCAGTACTTC. The chain recombines TRBV29-1 with TRBJ2-5; possibly TRBD2 for D (6 bases). Germline lookup yields CDR1 SQVTM and CDR2 ANQGSEA. Trimming took off 5 bases at V and 5 bases at J, with 15 bases between the two ends. This CDR3 spans 13 amino acids.

The V gene is TRBV5-6, the J gene TRBJ1-2, with 8 bases that match TRBD1. The length of the CDR3 is 13 residues. Germline CDR1 is SGHDT and CDR2 is YYEEEE. The ends lost 0 bases at V and 7 bases at J; junction bases unmatched: 2. This CDR3 is CASSLGQGSGYTF. The CDR3 region has the DNA TGTGCCAGCAGCTTGGGACAGGGGTCTGGCTACACCTTC.

This chain uses TRBV7-6 with TRBJ1-1; perhaps TRBD1 as D (5 bases). This CDR3 region has 15 residues. V was pared by 5 bases and J by 0 bases, with 13 bases between. Germline CDR1 reads SGHVS; CDR2 reads FNYEAQ. DNA for the CDR3: TGTGCCAGCAGCCCCCCAGGGATTTTGAACACTGAAGCTTTCTTT. Translating it yields CASSPPGILNTEAFF.

The CDR3 bases are TGCGCCAGCAGCCCGGACAGGGGAAGTGATAATTCACCCCTCCACTTT. Translating it yields CASSPDRGSDNSPLHF. The chain uses TRBV4-1 and TRBJ1-6, with TRBD1 identical over 9 bases. V lost 4 bases, J lost 5 bases, and 6 bases stayed unmatched. This CDR3 has 16 amino acids. The germline CDR1 and CDR2 sequences are MGHRA and YSYEKL.

V usage is TRBV4-2 and J usage is TRBJ1-5, with a weak D call TRBD1 (6 bases). The CDR3 runs to 15 residues. V was shortened by 3 bases and J by 7 bases, with 16 bases between the two germline ends. The germline V gene encodes CDR1 LGHNA and CDR2 YNFKEQ. This CDR3 is CASSQFRGGWQPQHF. The CDR3 DNA reads as TGTGCCAGCAGCCAGTTTCGAGGGGGTTGGCAGCCCCAGCATTTT.

The chain uses TRBV10-3 and TRBJ2-1; D might be TRBD2 (6 bases). This CDR3 region has 16 residues. The V end lost 0 bases, the J end lost 7 bases, and 16 bases lay between the germline ends. The germline gives CDR1 ENHRY, CDR2 SYGVKD. The CDR3 protein is CAISESPGKGGNEQFF. CDR3 sequence (DNA): TGTGCCATCAGTGAGTCGCCGGGTAAAGGAGGGAATGAGCAGTTCTTC.

V is TRBV19 and J is TRBJ2-7; 8 bases are a match to TRBD1. The J segment lost 4 bases and the V segment lost 5 bases, leaving 7 bases of the junction unmatched. Germline CDR1 is LNHDA and CDR2 is SQIVND (reference sequence). The length of the CDR3 is 14 residues. Written as DNA, the CDR3 is TGTGCCAGTAGTTCCCAGGGGGCTGGGTACGAGCAGTACTTC. Translating it yields CASSSQGAGYEQYF.

In its sample, this clone was seen once. The genes are TRBV4-3 and TRBJ2-4, with TRBD2 identical over 8 bases. Germline V gene lookup returns CDR1 LGHNA and CDR2 YSLEER. The CDR3 is 18 amino acids. The trim removed 0 bases at V and 0 bases at J, leaving 7 bases unmatched. The CDR3 region is CASSQDPPGGVAKNIQYF. The CDR3 DNA sequence: TGCGCCAGCAGCCAAGATCCTCCGGGGGGGGTAGCCAAAAACATTCAGTACTTC.

The chain has TRBV6-6 and TRBJ1-6; TRBD1 is a possible D gene (5 bases). Germline V lookup: CDR1 MNHNY, CDR2 SVGAGI (reference sequence). The CDR3 extends over 13 amino acids. Trimming removed 10 bases at V and 7 bases at J, with 14 bases between. The CDR3 spells CAIRGGYNSPLHF. The CDR3 DNA sequence: TGTGCCATCCGGGGGGGATACAATTCACCCCTCCACTTT.

The CDR3 DNA follows: TGTGCCAGCAGTTACCCGACAGCAGGACCTTATGGCTACACCTTC. This translates into CASSYPTAGPYGYTF. This chain joins TRBV6-6 and TRBJ1-2; TRBD1 is a possible D gene (5 bases). CDR1 and CDR2 (germline): MNHNY, SVGAGI (reference sequence). The CDR3 consists of 15 residues. Trimming left V 2 bases short and J 5 bases short, with 15 bases between.

This rearrangement joins TRBV11-2 to TRBJ1-6, with 7 bases identical to TRBD1. The junction had 16 bases not matched to a gene; V was cut back by 5 bases and J by 15 bases. The CDR3 sequence is 15 residues long. The germline CDR1 and CDR2 sequences are SGHAT and FQNNGV. CDR3: CASSTTLNRQGDLHF. DNA for the CDR3: TGTGCCAGCAGCACTACCCTTAACAGACAGGGCGACCTCCACTTT.

V usage is TRBV9 and J usage is TRBJ2-1; TRBD2 aligns across 10 bases. The CDR3 runs to 15 residues. The trim removed 5 bases at V and 6 bases at J, leaving 8 bases unmatched. CDR1 is SGDLS and CDR2 is YYNGEE in the germline V gene. CDR3 loop: CASSLGLAVFNEQFF. The CDR3 DNA reads as TGTGCCAGCAGTTTAGGACTAGCGGTGTTCAATGAGCAGTTCTTC.

The chain links TRBV19 to TRBJ1-2, with no clear D. CDR1 LNHDA and CDR2 SQIVND come from the germline V gene (reference sequence). The CDR3 sequence is 14 residues long. V dropped 2 bases and J dropped 1 base, with 8 bases sitting between them. The CDR3 spells CASSIIDNNYGYTF. CDR3 coding DNA: TGTGCCAGTAGTATAATTGACAATAACTATGGCTACACCTTC.

V gene TRBV11-2 combines with J gene TRBJ1-4; 7 bases are a match to TRBD1. There are 13 residues in the CDR3. J lost 12 bases, V lost 4 bases, and 8 bases had no gene match. Germline-derived CDR1 and CDR2 are SGHAT and FQNNGV. CDR3 DNA sequence: TGTGCCAGCAGCTCCGGGACAGTCCGGGAACTGTTTTTT. Translated, it gives CASSSGTVRELFF.

This chain connects TRBV7-9 to TRBJ1-2, with TRBD1 identical over 7 bases. This CDR3 has 17 residues. Trimming at V came to 1 base and at J to 6 bases, leaving 14 bases not matched to a gene. Germline CDR1 is SEHNR and CDR2 is FQNEAQ (reference sequence). The CDR3 spells CASSLGDSTFVLNGYTF. In nucleotides, the CDR3 is TGTGCCAGCAGCTTAGGGGACAGCACTTTCGTTCTGAATGGCTACACCTTC.